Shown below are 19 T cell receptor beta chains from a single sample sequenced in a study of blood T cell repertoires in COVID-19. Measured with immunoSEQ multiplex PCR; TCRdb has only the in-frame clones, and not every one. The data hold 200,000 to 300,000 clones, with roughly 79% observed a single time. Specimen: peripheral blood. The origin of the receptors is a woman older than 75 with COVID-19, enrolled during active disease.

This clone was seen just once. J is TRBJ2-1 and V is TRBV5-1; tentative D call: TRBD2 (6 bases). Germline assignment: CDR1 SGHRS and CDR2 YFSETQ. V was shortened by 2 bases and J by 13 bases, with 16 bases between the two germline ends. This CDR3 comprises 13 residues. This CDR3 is CASSLPGLQVQFF. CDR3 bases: TGCGCCAGCAGCTTACCGGGACTTCAAGTACAGTTCTTC.

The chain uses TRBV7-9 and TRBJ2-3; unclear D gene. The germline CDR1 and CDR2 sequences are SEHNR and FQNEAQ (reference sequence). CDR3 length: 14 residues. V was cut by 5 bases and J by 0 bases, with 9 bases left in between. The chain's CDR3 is CASSNPSSTDTQYF. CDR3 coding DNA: TGTGCCAGCAGCAACCCCAGTAGCACAGATACGCAGTATTTT. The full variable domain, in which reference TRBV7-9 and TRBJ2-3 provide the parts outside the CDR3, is DTGVSQNPRHKITKRGQNVTFRCDPISEHNRLYWYRQTLGQGPEFLTYFQNEAQLEKSRLLSDRFSAERPKGSFSTLEIQRTEQGDSAMYLCASSNPSSTDTQYFGPGTRLTVL.

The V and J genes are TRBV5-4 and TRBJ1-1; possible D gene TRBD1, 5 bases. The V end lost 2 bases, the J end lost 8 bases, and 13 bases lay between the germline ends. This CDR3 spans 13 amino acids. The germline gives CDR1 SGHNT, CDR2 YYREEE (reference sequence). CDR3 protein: CASSFSGVAEAFF. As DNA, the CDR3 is TGTGCCAGCAGCTTTTCGGGGGTAGCGGAAGCTTTCTTT. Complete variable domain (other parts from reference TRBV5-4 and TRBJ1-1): ETGVTQSPTHLIKTRGQQVTLRCSSQSGHNTVSWYQQALGQGPQFIFQYYREEENGRGNFPPRFSGLQFPNYSSELNVNALELDDSALYLCASSFSGVAEAFFGQGTRLTVV.

The DNA for the CDR3 is TGTGCCAGCAGCCCCGGGACTAGCCCAGGGCGAGAGACCCAGTACTTC. It specifies CASSPGTSPGRETQYF. V is TRBV11-1 and J is TRBJ2-5, with 9 bases fitting TRBD2. V dropped 5 bases and J dropped 4; count of bases not matched to a gene: 11. Per germline, CDR1 SGHAT and CDR2 FQDESV (reference sequence). The CDR3 is 16 residues long.

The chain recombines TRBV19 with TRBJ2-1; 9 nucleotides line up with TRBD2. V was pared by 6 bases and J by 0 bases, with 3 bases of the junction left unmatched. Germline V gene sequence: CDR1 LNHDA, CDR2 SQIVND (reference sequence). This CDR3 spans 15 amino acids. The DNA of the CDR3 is TGTGCCAGTAGCCCTAGCGGGACCTCCTACAATGAGCAGTTCTTC. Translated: CASSPSGTSYNEQFF.

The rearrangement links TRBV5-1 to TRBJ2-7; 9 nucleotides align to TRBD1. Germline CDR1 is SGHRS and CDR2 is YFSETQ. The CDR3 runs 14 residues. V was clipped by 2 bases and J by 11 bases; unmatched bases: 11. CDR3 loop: CASSFGKTGGVEYF. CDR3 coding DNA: TGCGCCAGCAGCTTTGGCAAAACAGGGGGCGTGGAGTACTTC.

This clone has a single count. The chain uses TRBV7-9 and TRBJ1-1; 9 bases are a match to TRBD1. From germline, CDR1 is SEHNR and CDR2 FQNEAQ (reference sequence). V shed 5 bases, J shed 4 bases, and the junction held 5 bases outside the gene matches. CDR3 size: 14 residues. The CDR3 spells CASSTPGQGTEAFF. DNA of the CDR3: TGTGCCAGCAGCACCCCGGGACAGGGCACTGAAGCTTTCTTT.

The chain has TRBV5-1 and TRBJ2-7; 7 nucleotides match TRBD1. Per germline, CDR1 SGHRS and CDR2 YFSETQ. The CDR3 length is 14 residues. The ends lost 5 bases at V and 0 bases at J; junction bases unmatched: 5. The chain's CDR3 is CASSEGASSYEQYF. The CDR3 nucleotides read TGCGCCAGCAGTGAGGGGGCAAGCTCCTACGAGCAGTACTTC.

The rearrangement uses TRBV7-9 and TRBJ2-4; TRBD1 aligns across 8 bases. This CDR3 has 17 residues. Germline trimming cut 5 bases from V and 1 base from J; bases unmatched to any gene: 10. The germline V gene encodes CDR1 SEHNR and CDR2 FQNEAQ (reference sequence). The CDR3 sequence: CASSRPRTGSAKNIQYF. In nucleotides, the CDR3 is TGTGCCAGCAGCCGGCCTCGGACAGGGTCGGCCAAAAACATTCAGTACTTC. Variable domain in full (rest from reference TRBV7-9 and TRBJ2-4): DTGVSQNPRHKITKRGQNVTFRCDPISEHNRLYWYRQTLGQGPEFLTYFQNEAQLEKSRLLSDRFSAERPKGSFSTLEIQRTEQGDSAMYLCASSRPRTGSAKNIQYFGAGTRLSVL.

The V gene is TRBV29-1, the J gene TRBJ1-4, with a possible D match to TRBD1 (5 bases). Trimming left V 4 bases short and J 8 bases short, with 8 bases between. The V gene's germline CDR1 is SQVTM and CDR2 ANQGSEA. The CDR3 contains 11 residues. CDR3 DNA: TGCAGCGTTGGGCGGGGGGAAAAACTGTTTTTT. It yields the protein CSVGRGEKLFF.

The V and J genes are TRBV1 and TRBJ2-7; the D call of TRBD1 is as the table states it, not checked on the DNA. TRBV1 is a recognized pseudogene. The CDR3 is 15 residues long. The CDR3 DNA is TGCACCAGCAGCCAAGAGACAGTGTACTCCTACGAGCAGTACTTC. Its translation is CTSSQETVYSYEQYF.

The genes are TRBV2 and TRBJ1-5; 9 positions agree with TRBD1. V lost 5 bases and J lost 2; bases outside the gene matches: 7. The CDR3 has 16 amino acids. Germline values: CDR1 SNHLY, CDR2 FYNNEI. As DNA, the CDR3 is TGTGCCAGCAGTTCGGGACAGGGTGAGCGCAATCAGCCCCAGCATTTT. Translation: CASSSGQGERNQPQHF.

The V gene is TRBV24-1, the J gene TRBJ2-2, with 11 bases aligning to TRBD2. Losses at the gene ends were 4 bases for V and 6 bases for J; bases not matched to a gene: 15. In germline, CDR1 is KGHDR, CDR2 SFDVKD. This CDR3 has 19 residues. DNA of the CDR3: TGTGCCACCAGTGACCCGGCTGGGCTAGCGGGAGGCAAATCCGGGGAGCTGTTTTTT. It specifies CATSDPAGLAGGKSGELFF.

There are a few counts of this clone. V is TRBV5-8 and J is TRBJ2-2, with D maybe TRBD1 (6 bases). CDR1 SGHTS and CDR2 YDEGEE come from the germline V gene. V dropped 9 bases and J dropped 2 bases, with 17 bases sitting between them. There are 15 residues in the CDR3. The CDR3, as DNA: TGTGCCACCTCACCGGGACATCGAAACACCGGGGAGCTGTTTTTT. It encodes CATSPGHRNTGELFF.

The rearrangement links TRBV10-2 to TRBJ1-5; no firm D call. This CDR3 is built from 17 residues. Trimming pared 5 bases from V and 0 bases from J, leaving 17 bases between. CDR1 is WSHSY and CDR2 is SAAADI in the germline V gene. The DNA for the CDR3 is TGCGCCAGCAGTACAAGACTTCTGGATCTTAGCAATCAGCCCCAGCATTTT. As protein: CASSTRLLDLSNQPQHF.

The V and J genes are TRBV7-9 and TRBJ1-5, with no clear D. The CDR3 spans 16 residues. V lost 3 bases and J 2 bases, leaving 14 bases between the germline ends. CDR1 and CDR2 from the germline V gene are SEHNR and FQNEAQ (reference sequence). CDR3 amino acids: CASSFGGPRGNQPQHF. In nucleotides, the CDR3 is TGTGCCAGCAGCTTCGGAGGGCCTAGAGGCAATCAGCCCCAGCATTTT.

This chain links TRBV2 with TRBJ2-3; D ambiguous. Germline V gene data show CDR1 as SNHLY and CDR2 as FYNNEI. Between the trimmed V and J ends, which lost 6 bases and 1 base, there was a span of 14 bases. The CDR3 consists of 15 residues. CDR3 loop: CASRGLRLGTDTQYF. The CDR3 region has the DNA TGTGCCAGCAGGGGCCTAAGATTAGGCACAGATACGCAGTATTTT.

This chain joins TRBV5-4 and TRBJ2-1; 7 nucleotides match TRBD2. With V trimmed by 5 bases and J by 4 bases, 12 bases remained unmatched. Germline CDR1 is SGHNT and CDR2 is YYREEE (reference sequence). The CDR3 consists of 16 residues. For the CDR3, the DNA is TGTGCCAGCAGACCTACAGACGGGAGGTTATACAATGAGCAGTTCTTC. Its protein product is CASRPTDGRLYNEQFF.

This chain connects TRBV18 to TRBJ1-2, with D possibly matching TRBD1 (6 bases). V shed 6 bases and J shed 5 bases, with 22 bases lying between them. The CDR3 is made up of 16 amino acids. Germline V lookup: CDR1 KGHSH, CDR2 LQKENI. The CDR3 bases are TGTGCCAGCTCTCTCGACAGGCATCAGGGTGGATATGGCTACACCTTC. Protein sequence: CASSLDRHQGGYGYTF.